This TCR beta chain originates from a study of blood T cell repertoires in COVID-19. Study-level background: COVID-19 samples collected from the United States, Italy and Spain covered acute and convalescent phases.

Data came from immunoSEQ multiplex PCR; TCRdb stores just in-frame clones and leaves some out. The repertoire holds approximately 230,000 clones, with almost 85% as singletons. Cohorts were based on clinical histories the participants reported. Recovered Cohort 3 donors showed two negative PCRs, clearance, or symptom resolution. Germline loops: CDR1 SGHTA, CDR2 FQGNSA. Trimming pared 0 bases from V and 4 bases from J, leaving 10 bases between. The CDR3 contains 15 residues. Material: PBMCs or T cells enriched from blood (not recorded which). This clonotype originated in a man aged 40-55 years who had recovered from COVID-19. This chain connects TRBV7-2 to TRBJ1-3; TRBD1 might be the D (6 bases). CDR3 region: CASSLARGKGNTIYF. CDR3 DNA: TGTGCCAGCAGCTTAGCGAGGGGGAAGGGAAACACCATATATTTT.